This TCR beta chain emerged from a study of OX40 agonist ivuxolimab in advanced cancers. In the study overall: Hepatocellular carcinoma, melanoma, renal cell or head and neck cancer occurred in dose-escalation patients. Participants could have had prior anti-PD-1, anti-PD-L1 or anti-CTLA-4 therapy, and roughly 40% had some. Three patients, one with hepatocellular carcinoma and two with cutaneous melanoma, achieved partial responses.

Note on this clone: Its specificity is unknown.

Findings and caveats of the study: Average numbers of expanded clones were greater in CD8+ T cells than in CD4+.

Measured with immunoSEQ multiplex PCR; TCRdb has only the in-frame clones, and not every one. The sample shows about 59,000 clones, 92% of them seen only once. This receptor was identified in an adult with an advanced solid tumor such as melanoma, head and neck, liver or kidney cancer. Source: CD4+ or CD8+ T cells sorted from blood, taken in a trial of the OX40 agonist ivuxolimab.

The DNA for the CDR3 is TGTGCCAGCAGCGTGGGTCCGGATGGTGACACTGAAGCTTTCTTT. It translates to CASSVGPDGDTEAFF. The chain couples TRBV9 to TRBJ1-1; D gene ambiguous. The CDR3 contains 15 residues. Trimming cost V 2 bases and J 3 bases, with 14 bases left between them. Per the germline V gene, CDR1 is SGDLS and CDR2 is YYNGEE.